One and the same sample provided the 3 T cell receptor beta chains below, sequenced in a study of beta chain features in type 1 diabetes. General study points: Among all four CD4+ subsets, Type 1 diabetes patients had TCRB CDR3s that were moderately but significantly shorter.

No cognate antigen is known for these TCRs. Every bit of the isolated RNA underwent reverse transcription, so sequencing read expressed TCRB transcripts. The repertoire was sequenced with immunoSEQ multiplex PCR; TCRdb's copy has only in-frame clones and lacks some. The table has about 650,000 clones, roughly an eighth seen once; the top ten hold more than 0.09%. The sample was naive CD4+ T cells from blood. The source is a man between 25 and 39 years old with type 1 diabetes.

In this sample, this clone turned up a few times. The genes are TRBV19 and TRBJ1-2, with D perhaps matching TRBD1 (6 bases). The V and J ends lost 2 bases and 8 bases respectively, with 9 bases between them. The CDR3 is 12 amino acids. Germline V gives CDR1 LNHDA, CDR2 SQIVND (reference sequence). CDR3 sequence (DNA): TGTGCCAGTAGTATAACAGGGACCGGCTACACCTTC. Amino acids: CASSITGTGYTF.

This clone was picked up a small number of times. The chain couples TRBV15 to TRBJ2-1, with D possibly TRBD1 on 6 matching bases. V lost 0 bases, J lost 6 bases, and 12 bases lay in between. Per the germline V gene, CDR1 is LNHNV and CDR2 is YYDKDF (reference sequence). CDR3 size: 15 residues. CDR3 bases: TGTGCCACCAGCAGAGACAGGGGTTTGGGCAATGAGCAGTTCTTC. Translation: CATSRDRGLGNEQFF.

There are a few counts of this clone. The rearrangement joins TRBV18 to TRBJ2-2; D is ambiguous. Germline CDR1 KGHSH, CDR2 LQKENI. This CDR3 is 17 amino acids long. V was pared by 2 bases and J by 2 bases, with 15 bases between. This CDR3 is CASSPNSRQTNTGELFF. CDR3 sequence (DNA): TGTGCCAGCTCACCAAACTCGCGGCAGACCAACACCGGGGAGCTGTTTTTT.